The present TCR beta chain was sequenced within a study of identical twins. Study conclusions and caveats: Zero-insertion analyses were open to partial confounding by invariant MAIT and iNKT cells.

A single record per CDR3 protein comes from TCRdb applying MiXCR to the 5' RACE reads. Of roughly 1.6 million distinct CDR3 sequences in the sample, 32% were seen once. The CDR3 has 15 residues. V was shortened by 6 bases and J by 6 bases, with 21 bases between the two germline ends. Germline assignment: CDR1 DFQATT and CDR2 SNEGSKA (reference sequence). This clonotype was picked up a small number of times. The antigen is undetermined. The clonotype originates from a newborn girl in good health. The rearrangement uses TRBV20-1 and TRBJ2-4, with D maybe TRBD1 (6 bases). The sample comprised cord blood. The CDR3 coding sequence is TGCAGTGCGAAGAATTACAGGGAAATGGCAAACATTCAGTACTTC. This translates into CSAKNYREMANIQYF.